A single sample is the source of the 26 T cell receptor beta chains below, sequenced in a study of CD8+ T cells in alopecia areata. Sequencing relied on a cDNA template that was reverse transcribed from extracted RNA. Profiling relied on immunoSEQ multiplex PCR, and the TCRdb table lists in-frame clones only, not all of them. This table holds 210,000 or so clones, around 66% found once. As to treatment: oral pan-JAK inhibitor, 5-10 mg twice daily. Sequences were derived from CD4+ T cells sorted from blood, sampled between weeks 44 and 45, from a patient treated with tofacitinib. Every receptor here comes from a human donor with alopecia areata.

As to this clone: Within the sample, other DNA sequences also encode this same CDR3. This chain joins TRBV6-6 and TRBJ2-5; D is unresolved. Germline CDR1 is MNHNY and CDR2 is SVGAGI (reference sequence). The CDR3 is made up of 11 amino acids. Trimming shortened V by 2 bases and J by 5 bases, and 3 bases separated the two germline ends. The CDR3 DNA is TGTGCCAGCAGTTACCGGGAGACCCAGTACTTC. Its translation: CASSYRETQYF.

This clone appeared many times. The V call is TRBV5-6, the J call TRBJ2-7; D gene uncertain. V was clipped by 2 bases and J by 6 bases, with 6 bases between them. This CDR3 is built from 11 residues. Germline CDR1 SGHDT, CDR2 YYEEEE. The CDR3 is CASSFAREQYF. The CDR3 DNA sequence: TGTGCCAGCAGCTTTGCGCGCGAGCAGTACTTC.

This CDR3 reads CAWSVIQGGTEAFF. For the CDR3, the DNA is TGTGCCTGGAGTGTAATACAGGGCGGCACTGAAGCTTTCTTT. The chain combines TRBV30 with TRBJ1-1; the D gene is possibly TRBD1 (6 bases). From germline, CDR1 is GTSNPN and CDR2 SVGIG (reference sequence). The CDR3 totals 14 residues. Trimming removed 0 bases from V and 4 bases from J, with 12 bases in between.

This clone appeared once. The chain employs TRBV29-1 and TRBJ2-1; D is uncertain. V gave up 0 bases and J gave up 6 bases, with 9 bases separating them. This CDR3 is built from 13 residues. The germline V gene has CDR1 SQVTM and CDR2 ANQGSEA. CDR3 sequence: CSVEDQPANEQFF. DNA of the CDR3: TGCAGCGTTGAAGATCAGCCGGCCAATGAGCAGTTCTTC.

The rearrangement joins TRBV7-2 to TRBJ2-1; D remains unclear. Per germline, CDR1 SGHTA and CDR2 FQGNSA. The V gene lost 5 bases and the J gene lost 8 bases, with 16 bases spanning the gap. The CDR3 spans 14 residues. The CDR3 DNA is TGTGCCAGCAGCCTCCCCGGCGGCGTGGATGAGCAGTTCTTC. Protein: CASSLPGGVDEQFF.

The rearrangement uses TRBV7-3 and TRBJ2-7; no clear D gene. Germline-derived CDR1 and CDR2 are SGHTA and FQGTGA. V was clipped by 2 bases and J by 7 bases, with 12 bases between them. This CDR3 has 13 amino acids. The CDR3 reads CASSLFQEGEQYF. As DNA, the CDR3 is TGTGCCAGCAGCTTATTCCAGGAAGGGGAGCAGTACTTC.

J is TRBJ1-1 and V is TRBV4-3; possible D gene TRBD1, 6 bases. Germline-derived CDR1 and CDR2 are LGHNA and YSLEER. V lost 3 bases and J 2 bases, leaving 13 bases between the germline ends. This CDR3 comprises 15 residues. CDR3 loop: CASSQHPQGNTEAFF. The CDR3 DNA sequence: TGCGCCAGCAGCCAGCATCCACAGGGCAACACTGAAGCTTTCTTT.

This clone was counted between two and nine times. The V call is TRBV2, the J call TRBJ1-6, with TRBD1 as a possible D gene (6 bases). CDR1 and CDR2 from the germline V gene are SNHLY and FYNNEI. V was pared by 7 bases and J by 7 bases, with 17 bases between. The CDR3 length is 15 residues. The CDR3 here is CASKERTAVNSPLHF. CDR3 bases: TGTGCCAGCAAAGAGAGGACAGCAGTCAATTCACCCCTCCACTTT.

This chain connects TRBV4-3 to TRBJ1-2, with TRBD1 matching 7 bases. This CDR3 contains 14 residues. V gave up 2 bases and J gave up 8 bases; unmatched junction bases: 8. Germline lookup yields CDR1 LGHNA and CDR2 YSLEER. The CDR3 nucleotides are TGCGCCAGCAGCCAACAACTGACAGGGTACGGCTACACCTTC. It translates to CASSQQLTGYGYTF.

Turning to this clone: This sample includes further DNA sequences coding for the same CDR3. This chain links TRBV30 with TRBJ1-5; D is unresolved. V was shortened by 1 base and J by 5 bases, with 9 bases between the two germline ends. Germline V gene data show CDR1 as GTSNPN and CDR2 as SVGIG (reference sequence). This CDR3 is built from 13 residues. The CDR3 DNA is TGTGCCTGGAGTGGGTCTCGGGATCAGCCCCAGCATTTT. It specifies CAWSGSRDQPQHF. The full variable domain, its missing parts supplied by reference TRBV30 and TRBJ1-5, is SQTIHQWPATLVQPVGSPLSLECTVEGTSNPNLYWYRQAAGRGLQLLFYSVGIGQISSEVPQNLSASRPQDRQFILSSKKLLLSDSGFYLCAWSGSRDQPQHFGDGTRLSIL.

This clone has a single count. This sample includes further DNA sequences coding for the same CDR3. J is TRBJ1-1 and V is TRBV30; TRBD1 is a possible D gene (5 bases). The germline CDR1 and CDR2 sequences are GTSNPN and SVGIG (reference sequence). Trimming stripped 1 base from V and 0 bases from J, with 6 bases between. The CDR3 has 13 residues. Here the CDR3 DNA reads TGTGCCTGGAGTGGACAGCTGAACACTGAAGCTTTCTTT. Protein product: CAWSGQLNTEAFF.

V and J are TRBV4-3 and TRBJ2-1; no clear D gene. Looked up from germline, CDR1 is LGHNA and CDR2 is YSLEER. CDR3 length equals 16 residues. The V gene lost 0 bases and the J gene lost 5 bases, with 14 bases spanning the gap. The CDR3 coding sequence is TGCGCCAGCAGCCAAGAACCGGGCCCTAGAGACAATGAGCAGTTCTTC. This encodes CASSQEPGPRDNEQFF.

The chain recombines TRBV14 with TRBJ2-5, with D possibly matching TRBD2 (6 bases). This CDR3 is 14 amino acids long. CDR1 is SGHDN, CDR2 FVKESK, per germline. V was pared by 3 bases and J by 1 base, with 9 bases between. CDR3 region: CASSHRGGQETQYF. CDR3 sequence (DNA): TGTGCCAGCAGCCACCGGGGAGGCCAAGAGACCCAGTACTTC.

This clone was observed a few times. V and J are TRBV10-3 and TRBJ1-2; 7 bases fit TRBD1. The ends lost 6 bases at V and 6 bases at J; junction bases unmatched: 4. The CDR3 length is 12 residues. CDR1 and CDR2 from the germline V gene are ENHRY and SYGVKD. DNA of the CDR3: TGTGCCATCAGAGACAGGGCAGATGGCTACACCTTC. Amino acids: CAIRDRADGYTF.

The sample holds a few counts of this clone. The chain links TRBV4-3 to TRBJ2-3, with TRBD1 identical over 8 bases. In germline, CDR1 is LGHNA, CDR2 YSLEER. The trim removed 4 bases at V and 2 bases at J, leaving 5 bases unmatched. The CDR3 runs to 15 residues. CDR3 in DNA: TGCGCCAGCAGCCTCCGGACAGGGTTCACAGATACGCAGTATTTT. Residues: CASSLRTGFTDTQYF.

This clone was seen more than once but under ten times. The chain has TRBV2 and TRBJ1-5, with TRBD1 matching 7 bases. The CDR3 is 15 residues long. The V segment lost 2 bases and the J segment 6 bases; nucleotides outside the gene matches: 7. Looked up from germline, CDR1 is SNHLY and CDR2 is FYNNEI. CDR3 nucleotide sequence: TGTGCCAGCAGTGAAAACCAGGGGGGGGCTCAGCCCCAGCATTTT. It encodes CASSENQGGAQPQHF.

This chain uses TRBV9 with TRBJ2-1, with 7 bases aligning to TRBD1. The germline gives CDR1 SGDLS, CDR2 YYNGEE. V lost 3 bases, J lost 5 bases, and 11 bases stayed unmatched. This CDR3 spans 16 amino acids. The CDR3 DNA reads TGTGCCAGCAGCGCCGCCGGACAGGCCCTTGACAATGAGCAGTTCTTC. It yields the protein CASSAAGQALDNEQFF. The whole variable domain, remainder taken from reference TRBV9 and TRBJ2-1, is DSGVTQTPKHLITATGQRVTLRCSPRSGDLSVYWYQQSLDQGLQFLIQYYNGEERAKGNILERFSAQQFPDLHSELNLSSLELGDSALYFCASSAAGQALDNEQFFGPGTRLTVL.

The rearrangement uses TRBV6-1 and TRBJ2-1; no clear D gene. From germline, CDR1 is MNHNS and CDR2 SASEGT. The V end was cut by 2 bases, the J end by 10 bases, with 6 bases between. CDR3 length: 11 amino acids. The CDR3 protein is CASSELREQFF. DNA for the CDR3: TGTGCCAGCAGTGAACTCCGCGAGCAGTTCTTC.

This clone was counted a few times. The V and J genes are TRBV5-1 and TRBJ1-1, with 9 bases that match TRBD1. The CDR3 is 15 residues long. From germline, CDR1 is SGHRS and CDR2 YFSETQ. V trimming: 4 bases; J trimming: 4 bases; junction bases outside the gene matches: 8. The CDR3 DNA is TGCGCCAGCAGCACTGGAACAGGGGGCACCACTGAAGCTTTCTTT. It specifies CASSTGTGGTTEAFF.

The V gene is TRBV5-6, the J gene TRBJ2-7; the D gene is possibly TRBD1 (6 bases). The CDR3 has 13 residues. Per the germline V gene, CDR1 is SGHDT and CDR2 is YYEEEE. Trimming removed 2 bases from V and 2 bases from J, with 8 bases in between. The CDR3 nucleotides are TGTGCCAGCAGCTTATCAGGGGCCTACGAGCAGTACTTC. Its translation is CASSLSGAYEQYF.

This sequence joins TRBV5-6 and TRBJ1-3, with TRBD1 as a possible D gene (5 bases). V lost 3 bases and J lost 0, with 10 bases in between. The CDR3 has 15 amino acids. The V gene's germline CDR1 is SGHDT and CDR2 YYEEEE. In DNA, the CDR3 is TGTGCCAGCAGCTCCGACAGCCGCTCTGGAAACACCATATATTTT. Protein: CASSSDSRSGNTIYF.

The chain uses TRBV29-1 and TRBJ2-3, with D unresolved. Trimming left V 0 bases short and J 2 bases short, with 12 bases between. The CDR3 is 15 amino acids. Per germline, CDR1 SQVTM and CDR2 ANQGSEA. CDR3 coding DNA: TGCAGCGTTGAAGACCCCCGACCGCTCACAGATACGCAGTATTTT. Residues: CSVEDPRPLTDTQYF.

V and J are TRBV7-6 and TRBJ2-3; 9 positions match TRBD2. Germline-derived CDR1 and CDR2 are SGHVS and FNYEAQ. Losses at the gene ends were 5 bases for V and 6 bases for J; bases not matched to a gene: 15. The CDR3 spans 17 residues. The CDR3 sequence: CASSALTSGPNEDTQYF. The CDR3 nucleotides read TGTGCCAGCAGCGCCTTGACTAGCGGCCCGAACGAGGATACGCAGTATTTT.

This chain joins TRBV27 and TRBJ2-3; the D gene is possibly TRBD2 (7 bases). This CDR3 contains 16 residues. The V and J ends lost 1 base and 2 bases respectively, with 13 bases between them. Germline values: CDR1 MNHEY, CDR2 SMNVEV (reference sequence). In DNA form, the CDR3 reads TGTGCCAGCAGTTTATTCGCGGGGGCCGTCACAGATACGCAGTATTTT. This gives the protein CASSLFAGAVTDTQYF.

The chain uses TRBV30 and TRBJ2-4; D uncertain. The V end lost 0 bases, the J end lost 0 bases, and 18 bases lay between the germline ends. This CDR3 has 18 amino acids. CDR1 and CDR2 from the germline V gene are GTSNPN and SVGIG (reference sequence). CDR3 region: CAWSVQRSRWEAKNIQYF. The DNA of the CDR3 is TGTGCCTGGAGTGTACAGCGCAGCCGGTGGGAAGCCAAAAACATTCAGTACTTC.

In this sample, this clone turned up a few times. DNA of the CDR3: TGTGCCAGCAGCCAACCCCTAGGCGGAGGGGGCACAGATACGCAGTATTTT. Encoded protein: CASSQPLGGGGTDTQYF. The chain has TRBV14 and TRBJ2-3, with a tentative D call TRBD2 (6 bases). The CDR3 spans 17 residues. Germline CDR1 and CDR2: SGHDN and FVKESK. V dropped 2 bases and J dropped 1 base, with 16 bases sitting between them.